This record covers a single T cell receptor (beta chain). No antigen is known for it. This CDR3 contains 13 residues. V was shortened by 1 base and J by 7 bases, with 9 bases between the two germline ends. Germline V lookup: CDR1 SGHKS, CDR2 YYEKEE (reference sequence). Clones were sequenced by immunoSEQ multiplex PCR, and TCRdb holds only the in-frame ones, with some missing. The sample consists of tens of thousands of clones, 60% to 85% of them appearing once. These data belong to a study of T cell responses to AZD1222 COVID-19 vaccine. The study, taken as a whole, reports: Reportedly, close to half of spike-specific TCRs are directed against unmutated variant regions.

This TCR was recovered from an adult who received the AZD1222 COVID-19 vaccine. The chain combines TRBV5-5 with TRBJ1-5; D possibly corresponds to TRBD1 (5 bases). This specimen consisted of peripheral blood, obtained 28 days after the second AZD1222 dose. CDR3 nucleotide sequence: TGTGCCAGCAGCTTGTTGGGGGAACAGCCCCAGCATTTT. This sequence encodes CASSLLGEQPQHF.